This T cell receptor (beta chain) was identified during a study of blood T cell repertoires in COVID-19. The junction had 6 bases not matched to a gene; V was cut back by 2 bases and J by 5 bases. This CDR3 has 15 residues. Germline CDR1 and CDR2: SNHLY and FYNNEI. The authors' processing: Quantification of nucleated cells was approximated via reference gene primer amplification. Assay: immunoSEQ multiplex PCR; the TCRdb copy retains only in-frame clones and omits some. V and J calls plus clone size are reproduced from that table; the DNA served to infer D and trimming. The sample contains about 50,000 clones, more than 90% of which appear only once.

The chain recombines TRBV2 with TRBJ2-1; 7 nucleotides line up with TRBD2. The sequenced material came from peripheral blood. The TCR comes from a woman older than 75 with acute or convalescent COVID-19. CDR3 DNA sequence: TGTGCCAGCAGTGAAAATAGCGGGTCCCACAATGAGCAGTTCTTC. It yields the protein CASSENSGSHNEQFF. Together with reference TRBV2 and TRBJ2-1, the CDR3 gives the full variable domain: EPEVTQTPSHQVTQMGQEVILRCVPISNHLYFYWYRQILGQKVEFLVSFYNNEISEKSEIFDDQFSVERPDGSNFTLKIRSTKLEDSAMYFCASSENSGSHNEQFFGPGTRLTVL.